Reported below is one T cell receptor beta chain. TCRdb keeps only in-frame clones here, not all; method: immunoSEQ multiplex PCR. In the table there are about 58,000 clones, 80% to 85% of which are singletons. The data are from a study of OX40 agonist ivuxolimab in advanced cancers. Autoimmune disease history or systemic immunosuppression disqualified patients. V was clipped by 5 bases and J by 4 bases, with 15 bases between them. This CDR3 is 15 amino acids long. Germline CDR1 MNHEY, CDR2 SVGAGI. The specimen comprised CD4+ or CD8+ T cells sorted from blood, sampled in a trial of the OX40 agonist ivuxolimab. This receptor was identified in an adult with an advanced solid tumor such as melanoma, head and neck, liver or kidney cancer. V gene TRBV6-5 combines with J gene TRBJ1-3; D call uncertain. CDR3 loop: CASSIKPRGGNTIYF. The CDR3, as DNA: TGTGCCAGCAGTATCAAACCGAGAGGGGGAAACACCATATATTTT.